This TCR beta chain was identified in a study of T cell responses to AZD1222 COVID-19 vaccine. Overall study findings and caveats: Spike was spanned by vaccine-associated CD4 TCRs, which were dominant at 160-218 and 743-854. Only 5 or 6 AZD1222 recipients were seropositive at baseline. Donors in the cohort were predominantly white British and more often female, and clonal diversity was possibly underestimated.

Trimming cost V 1 base and J 0 bases, with 16 bases left between them. The CDR3 consists of 18 residues. The germline CDR1 and CDR2 sequences are LNHNV and YYDKDF (reference sequence). The table came from immunoSEQ multiplex PCR; TCRdb's copy has only in-frame clones and leaves some out. The data contain 95,000 to 100,000 clones, 80% to 90% of them singletons. A remark on this clone: What it recognizes is unknown.

Sequences were derived from peripheral blood, sampled 28 days after the second AZD1222 dose. The chain employs TRBV15 and TRBJ1-3, with D tentatively TRBD1 (5 bases). The sequence came from an adult who received the AZD1222 COVID-19 vaccine. The CDR3 sequence: CATSRGGNYKFSGNTIYF. The CDR3 DNA reads as TGTGCCACCAGCAGAGGGGGGAACTATAAATTCTCTGGAAACACCATATATTTT.